The 25 T cell receptor beta chains below were found in one sample sequenced in a study of shared clonotypes between healthy human individuals. The naive CD8 fraction comprised CD45RO-negative cells positively selected for CCR7 and excluded terminally differentiated effector memory CD45RA+ cells. Clones were read by immunoSEQ multiplex PCR, and TCRdb kept only the in-frame ones, dropping some. Among over 2,000,000 clones listed, just under 95% were seen once. The sequencing input was naive CD8+ T cells from PBMCs. The source of these receptors is a man aged 18 to 29 in good health. Some clones in this sample may be carry-over from other donors' samples.

V usage is TRBV7-9 and J usage is TRBJ2-3, with 9 nucleotides matching TRBD2. The CDR3 is made up of 17 amino acids. V shed 5 bases and J 1 base; nucleotides not matched to a gene: 10. CDR1 and CDR2 from the germline V gene are SEHNR and FQNEAQ (reference sequence). The CDR3 is CASSEPAGGRGTDTQYF. The CDR3 DNA follows: TGTGCCAGCAGCGAACCGGCGGGCGGGAGGGGCACAGATACGCAGTATTTT.

This rearrangement joins TRBV7-2 to TRBJ2-5; D unresolved. Germline lookup yields CDR1 SGHTA and CDR2 FQGNSA. CDR3 size: 13 residues. V was clipped by 4 bases and J by 5 bases, with 11 bases between them. The CDR3 sequence: CASSSPPVETQYF. Here the CDR3 DNA reads TGTGCCAGCAGCTCCCCCCCGGTGGAGACCCAGTACTTC.

This clone showed up just once. The chain combines TRBV4-3 with TRBJ2-1; TRBD2 matches 14 bases. The CDR3 totals 15 residues. CDR1 is LGHNA, CDR2 YSLEER, per germline. Germline trimming cut 2 bases from V and 7 bases from J; bases unmatched to any gene: 1. The CDR3 DNA sequence: TGCGCCAGCAGCCAAAGGACTAGCGGGGGGAATGAGCAGTTCTTC. It yields the protein CASSQRTSGGNEQFF.

The count of this clone is one. This sequence joins TRBV28 and TRBJ1-2; D perhaps matches TRBD1 (5 bases). Germline assignment: CDR1 MDHEN and CDR2 SYDVKM. V lost 7 bases to trimming and J lost 2 bases, with 20 bases between them. CDR3 length: 16 amino acids. The CDR3 DNA is TGTGCCAGCACCCTTGTTATTCAGGGCAGGAACTATGGCTACACCTTC. It specifies CASTLVIQGRNYGYTF.

J is TRBJ2-7 and V is TRBV30; no definite D call. Per the germline V gene, CDR1 is GTSNPN and CDR2 is SVGIG (reference sequence). The CDR3 has 14 residues. Trimming cost V 0 bases and J 0 bases, with 9 bases left between them. As DNA, the CDR3 is TGTGCCTGGAGTGTACCCCCAGCCTCCTACGAGCAGTACTTC. This sequence encodes CAWSVPPASYEQYF.

This clone showed up just a few times. The chain carries TRBV11-2 and TRBJ1-5; 9 bases are shared with TRBD1. CDR1 is SGHAT, CDR2 FQNNGV, per germline. This CDR3 contains 15 residues. The trim removed 3 bases at V and 8 bases at J, leaving 8 bases unmatched. CDR3 in amino acids: CASSLGTRTGEPQHF. The CDR3, as DNA: TGTGCCAGCAGCTTGGGGACAAGGACAGGGGAGCCCCAGCATTTT.

This chain links TRBV2 with TRBJ2-7; D is unresolved. This CDR3 spans 10 amino acids. Germline V gene sequence: CDR1 SNHLY, CDR2 FYNNEI. Between the trimmed V and J ends, which lost 5 bases and 6 bases, there was a span of 5 bases. The CDR3 spells CASSISEQYF. The CDR3 DNA reads as TGTGCCAGCAGTATCAGCGAGCAGTACTTC.

The chain employs TRBV19 and TRBJ2-1, with a tentative D call TRBD1 (6 bases). The germline V gene encodes CDR1 LNHDA and CDR2 SQIVND (reference sequence). The CDR3 is made up of 14 amino acids. V lost 2 bases and J lost 10, with 15 bases in between. The CDR3 is CASSIPGHSREQFF. Written as DNA, the CDR3 is TGTGCCAGTAGTATACCGGGACACTCTCGAGAGCAGTTCTTC.

The chain couples TRBV27 to TRBJ2-1, with D unclear. The CDR3 covers 14 residues. Germline CDR1 is MNHEY and CDR2 is SMNVEV (reference sequence). V was trimmed by 2 bases and J by 7 bases, leaving 12 bases between them. The DNA of the CDR3 is TGTGCCAGCAGTTTAGTTGGTCATTCTAATGAGCAGTTCTTC. Translated, it gives CASSLVGHSNEQFF.

V is TRBV9 and J is TRBJ2-1, with 7 bases matching TRBD2. The germline V gene encodes CDR1 SGDLS and CDR2 YYNGEE. The CDR3 is 18 amino acids. V dropped 0 bases and J dropped 2; count of bases not matched to a gene: 11. The CDR3 loop is CASSVGGRALRAYNEQFF. CDR3 coding DNA: TGTGCCAGCAGCGTAGGTGGGAGGGCCTTAAGGGCCTACAATGAGCAGTTCTTC.

This chain links TRBV5-1 with TRBJ2-7; D call uncertain. The germline gives CDR1 SGHRS, CDR2 YFSETQ. V was clipped by 4 bases and J by 0 bases, with 20 bases between them. The CDR3 runs 17 residues. In DNA, the CDR3 is TGCGCCAGCAGCCCAGGTCGCGACCAAAGATACTCCTACGAGCAGTACTTC. It specifies CASSPGRDQRYSYEQYF.

V is TRBV7-6 and J is TRBJ2-1; a weak D match, TRBD1 (6 bases). The CDR3 consists of 16 residues. V was pared by 5 bases and J by 2 bases, with 16 bases between. Germline CDR1 is SGHVS and CDR2 is FNYEAQ. The CDR3, as DNA: TGTGCCAGCAGCCCGCTATCGGGACAAACCTACAATGAGCAGTTCTTC. As protein: CASSPLSGQTYNEQFF. Drawing the rest from reference TRBV7-6 and TRBJ2-1, the complete variable domain is GAGVSQSPRYKVTKRGQDVALRCDPISGHVSLYWYRQALGQGPEFLTYFNYEAQQDKSGLPNDRFSAERPEGSISTLTIQRTEQRDSAMYRCASSPLSGQTYNEQFFGPGTRLTVL.

V and J are TRBV27 and TRBJ1-3; perhaps TRBD1 as D (5 bases). From germline, CDR1 is MNHEY and CDR2 SMNVEV (reference sequence). V lost 0 bases to trimming and J lost 4 bases, with 13 bases between them. The CDR3 sequence is 16 residues long. CDR3 in amino acids: CASSLSVGDRGNTIYF. As DNA, the CDR3 is TGTGCCAGCAGTTTATCAGTCGGGGACCGCGGAAACACCATATATTTT.

The V call is TRBV7-9, the J call TRBJ1-5; no clear D gene. The CDR3 consists of 14 residues. Germline V gives CDR1 SEHNR, CDR2 FQNEAQ (reference sequence). V was clipped by 1 base and J by 5 bases, with 9 bases between them. The CDR3 reads CASSLGELDQPQHF. CDR3 DNA: TGTGCCAGCAGCTTAGGAGAGTTGGATCAGCCCCAGCATTTT. Full variable domain (outside the CDR3, taken from reference TRBV7-9 and TRBJ1-5): DTGVSQNPRHKITKRGQNVTFRCDPISEHNRLYWYRQTLGQGPEFLTYFQNEAQLEKSRLLSDRFSAERPKGSFSTLEIQRTEQGDSAMYLCASSLGELDQPQHFGDGTRLSIL.

The genes are TRBV10-1 and TRBJ1-2, with D possibly matching TRBD1 (5 bases). The CDR3 covers 14 residues. V was cut by 3 bases and J by 6 bases, with 14 bases left in between. CDR1 is WNHNN and CDR2 is SYGVQD in the germline V gene (reference sequence). The CDR3 bases are TGCGCCAGCAGTGATTCCGGGACGGATAATGGCTACACCTTC. This gives the protein CASSDSGTDNGYTF.

The chain is built from TRBV5-1 and TRBJ2-7; TRBD2 matches at 11 bases. Germline CDR1 is SGHRS and CDR2 is YFSETQ. CDR3 size: 15 residues. J gave up 3 bases and V 3 bases, and 5 bases lay outside the gene matches. CDR3 region: CASSSPGLADYEQYF. For the CDR3, the DNA is TGCGCCAGCAGCTCCCCGGGACTAGCGGACTACGAGCAGTACTTC.

With respect to this clone: This CDR3 is also generated by other DNA sequences in the sample. J is TRBJ1-4 and V is TRBV19; no clear D gene. Trimming took off 3 bases at V and 0 bases at J, with 8 bases between the two ends. CDR3 length equals 15 residues. Per the germline V gene, CDR1 is LNHDA and CDR2 is SQIVND (reference sequence). CDR3 sequence reads: CASSIRAATNEKLFF. The CDR3, as DNA: TGTGCCAGTAGTATTAGGGCGGCAACTAATGAAAAACTGTTTTTT. Full variable domain (rest looked up from reference TRBV19 and TRBJ1-4): DGGITQSPKYLFRKEGQNVTLSCEQNLNHDAMYWYRQDPGQGLRLIYYSQIVNDFQKGDIAEGYSVSREKKESFPLTVTSAQKNPTAFYLCASSIRAATNEKLFFGSGTQLSVL.

CDR3 bases: TGCGCCAGCAGACTAGAGAACTCCTACGAGCAGTACTTC. Translating it yields CASRLENSYEQYF. The chain recombines TRBV5-1 with TRBJ2-7; TRBD2 is a possible D gene (5 bases). V lost 5 bases, J lost 0 bases, and 9 bases lay in between. This CDR3 has 13 residues. The germline V gene encodes CDR1 SGHRS and CDR2 YFSETQ.

This clone was found once. V usage is TRBV28 and J usage is TRBJ2-7, with a possible D match to TRBD1 (7 bases). V was cut by 3 bases and J by 2 bases, with 17 bases left in between. Germline V CDR1 and CDR2: MDHEN, SYDVKM. The CDR3 spans 16 residues. CDR3 in amino acids: CASSFYAGQITYEQYF. In DNA form, the CDR3 reads TGTGCCAGCAGTTTTTATGCGGGACAGATAACCTACGAGCAGTACTTC.

The chain employs TRBV29-1 and TRBJ1-5; 8 bases fit TRBD1. The CDR3 is 14 amino acids. V gave up 3 bases and J gave up 6 bases; unmatched junction bases: 7. The germline gives CDR1 SQVTM, CDR2 ANQGSEA. CDR3 DNA: TGCAGCGTTGATGCAACAGGGGGATGTCAGCCCCAGCATTTT. Translation: CSVDATGGCQPQHF.

The chain is built from TRBV7-9 and TRBJ2-7; perhaps TRBD2 as D (6 bases). The CDR3 is 16 amino acids. Germline V gene sequence: CDR1 SEHNR, CDR2 FQNEAQ (reference sequence). V dropped 3 bases and J dropped 3 bases, with 18 bases sitting between them. CDR3 region: CASSFGPRGGNYEQYF. CDR3 sequence (DNA): TGTGCCAGCAGCTTCGGACCCCGGGGCGGGAACTACGAGCAGTACTTC.

This chain joins TRBV2 and TRBJ1-5; perhaps TRBD1 as D (5 bases). This CDR3 is built from 16 residues. With 0 bases removed from V and 8 bases from J, the gap between germline ends came to 17 bases. Germline-derived CDR1 and CDR2 are SNHLY and FYNNEI. The CDR3 nucleotides are TGTGCCAGCAGTGAAGCGGGGATGGGGGGAAGTAAGCCCCAGCATTTT. Residues: CASSEAGMGGSKPQHF.

This chain links TRBV5-1 with TRBJ2-1; TRBD1 is a possible D gene (5 bases). From germline, CDR1 is SGHRS and CDR2 YFSETQ. The CDR3 is made up of 13 amino acids. V lost 4 bases to trimming and J lost 4 bases, with 9 bases between them. The CDR3, as DNA: TGCGCCAGCAGCGGAGACAGATACAATGAGCAGTTCTTC. Protein: CASSGDRYNEQFF.

The rearrangement joins TRBV19 to TRBJ2-3, with D uncertain. There are 16 residues in the CDR3. V was pared by 1 base and J by 0 bases, with 11 bases between. Per the germline V gene, CDR1 is LNHDA and CDR2 is SQIVND (reference sequence). The CDR3 DNA sequence: TGTGCCAGTAGTATAGTTCCAAGTCCTAGCACAGATACGCAGTATTTT. It yields the protein CASSIVPSPSTDTQYF.

This sequence joins TRBV28 and TRBJ2-7, with D possibly being TRBD1 (6 bases). From germline, CDR1 is MDHEN and CDR2 SYDVKM. CDR3 length: 14 amino acids. Deletions cut 6 bases from V and 4 bases from J, with 16 bases between. The CDR3 sequence: CASSLTGSRYEQYF. The CDR3 DNA follows: TGTGCCAGCAGCTTGACAGGATCTCGGTACGAGCAGTACTTC. The entire variable domain, with the rest obtained from reference TRBV28 and TRBJ2-7, is as follows: DVKVTQSSRYLVKRTGEKVFLECVQDMDHENMFWYRQDPGLGLRLIYFSYDVKMKEKGDIPEGYSVSREKKERFSLILESASTNQTSMYLCASSLTGSRYEQYFGPGTRLTVT.